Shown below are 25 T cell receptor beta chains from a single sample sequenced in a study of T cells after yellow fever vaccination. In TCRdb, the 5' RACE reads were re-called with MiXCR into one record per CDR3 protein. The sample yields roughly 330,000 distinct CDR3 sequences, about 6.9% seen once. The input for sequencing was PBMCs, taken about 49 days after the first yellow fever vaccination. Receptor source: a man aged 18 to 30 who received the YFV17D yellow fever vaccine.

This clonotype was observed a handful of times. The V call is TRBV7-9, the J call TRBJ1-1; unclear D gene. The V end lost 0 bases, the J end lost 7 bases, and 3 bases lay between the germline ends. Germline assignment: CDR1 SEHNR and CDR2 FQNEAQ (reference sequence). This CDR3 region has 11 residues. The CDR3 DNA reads TGTGCCAGCAGCTTAGCGGGTGAAGCTTTCTTT. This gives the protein CASSLAGEAFF.

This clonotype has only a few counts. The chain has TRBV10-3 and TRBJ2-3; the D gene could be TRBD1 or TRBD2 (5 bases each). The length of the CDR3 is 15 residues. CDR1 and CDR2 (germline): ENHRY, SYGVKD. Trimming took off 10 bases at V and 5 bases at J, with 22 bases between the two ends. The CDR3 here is CATQGYVGGLDTQYF. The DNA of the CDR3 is TGTGCCACCCAAGGTTACGTTGGGGGTTTAGATACGCAGTATTTT.

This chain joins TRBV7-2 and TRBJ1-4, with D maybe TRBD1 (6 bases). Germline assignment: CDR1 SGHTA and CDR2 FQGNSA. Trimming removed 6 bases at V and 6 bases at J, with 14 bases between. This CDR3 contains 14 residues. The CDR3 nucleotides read TGTGCCAGCAGTCGTGACAGGTCCGATGAAAAACTGTTTTTT. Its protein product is CASSRDRSDEKLFF. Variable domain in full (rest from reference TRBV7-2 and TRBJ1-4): GAGVSQSPSNKVTEKGKDVELRCDPISGHTALYWYRQSLGQGLEFLIYFQGNSAPDKSGLPSDRFSAERTGGSVSTLTIQRTQQEDSAVYLCASSRDRSDEKLFFGSGTQLSVL.

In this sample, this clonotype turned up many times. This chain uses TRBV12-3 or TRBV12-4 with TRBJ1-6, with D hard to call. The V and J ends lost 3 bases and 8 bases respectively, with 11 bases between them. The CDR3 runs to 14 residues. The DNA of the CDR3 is TGTGCCAGCAGTTTGAGGAATTGGGATTCACCCCTCCACTTT. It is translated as CASSLRNWDSPLHF.

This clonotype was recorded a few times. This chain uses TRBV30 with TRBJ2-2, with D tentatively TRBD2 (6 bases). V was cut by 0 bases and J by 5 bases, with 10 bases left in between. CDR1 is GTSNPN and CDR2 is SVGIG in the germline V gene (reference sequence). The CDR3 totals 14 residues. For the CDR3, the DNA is TGTGCCTGGAGTGTCGGGGGTGAGACCGGGGAGCTGTTTTTT. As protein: CAWSVGGETGELFF.

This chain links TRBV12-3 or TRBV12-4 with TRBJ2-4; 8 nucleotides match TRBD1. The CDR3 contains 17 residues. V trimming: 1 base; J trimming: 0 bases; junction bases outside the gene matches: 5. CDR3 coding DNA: TGTGCCAGCAGTTTAGGGACAGGGTTCGGAGCCAAAAACATTCAGTACTTC. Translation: CASSLGTGFGAKNIQYF.

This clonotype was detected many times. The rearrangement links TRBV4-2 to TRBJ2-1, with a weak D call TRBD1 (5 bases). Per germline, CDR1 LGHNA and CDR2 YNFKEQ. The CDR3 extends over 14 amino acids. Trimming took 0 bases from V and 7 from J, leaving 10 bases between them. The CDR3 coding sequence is TGTGCCAGCAGCCAAGAAGGGGCGCGGAATGAGCAGTTCTTC. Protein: CASSQEGARNEQFF.

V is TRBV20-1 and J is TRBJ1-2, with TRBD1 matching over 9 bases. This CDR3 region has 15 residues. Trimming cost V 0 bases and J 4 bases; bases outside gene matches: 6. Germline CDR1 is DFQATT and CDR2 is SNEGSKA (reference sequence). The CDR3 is CSARDNDRGSYGYTF. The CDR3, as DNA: TGCAGTGCTAGAGATAATGACAGGGGGTCCTATGGCTACACCTTC.

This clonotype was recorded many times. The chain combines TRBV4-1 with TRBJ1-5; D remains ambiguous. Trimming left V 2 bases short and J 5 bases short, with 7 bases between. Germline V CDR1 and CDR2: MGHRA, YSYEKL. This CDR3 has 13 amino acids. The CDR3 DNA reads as TGCGCCAGCAGCCAATTCTCGGATCAGCCCCAGCATTTT. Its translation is CASSQFSDQPQHF.

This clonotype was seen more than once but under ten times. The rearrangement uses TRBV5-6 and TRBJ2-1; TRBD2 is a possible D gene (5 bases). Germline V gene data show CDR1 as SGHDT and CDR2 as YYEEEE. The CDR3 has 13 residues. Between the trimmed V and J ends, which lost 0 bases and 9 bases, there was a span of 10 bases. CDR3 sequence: CASSLGAGAEQFF. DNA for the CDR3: TGTGCCAGCAGCTTGGGGGCGGGTGCTGAGCAGTTCTTC. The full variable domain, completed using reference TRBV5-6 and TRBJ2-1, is DAGVTQSPTHLIKTRGQQVTLRCSPKSGHDTVSWYQQALGQGPQFIFQYYEEEERQRGNFPDRFSGHQFPNYSSELNVNALLLGDSALYLCASSLGAGAEQFFGPGTRLTVL.

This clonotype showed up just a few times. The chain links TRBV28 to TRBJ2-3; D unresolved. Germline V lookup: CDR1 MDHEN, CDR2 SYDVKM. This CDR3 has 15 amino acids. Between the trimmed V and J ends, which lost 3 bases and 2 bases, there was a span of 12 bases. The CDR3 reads CASSFSLYLTDTQYF. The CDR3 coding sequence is TGTGCCAGCAGTTTTTCCTTGTACCTCACAGATACGCAGTATTTT.

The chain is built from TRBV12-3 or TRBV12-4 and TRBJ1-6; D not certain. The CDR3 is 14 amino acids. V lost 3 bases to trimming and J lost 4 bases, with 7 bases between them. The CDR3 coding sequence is TGTGCCAGCAGTTTGAGTCAGTATAATTCACCCCTCCACTTT. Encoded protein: CASSLSQYNSPLHF.

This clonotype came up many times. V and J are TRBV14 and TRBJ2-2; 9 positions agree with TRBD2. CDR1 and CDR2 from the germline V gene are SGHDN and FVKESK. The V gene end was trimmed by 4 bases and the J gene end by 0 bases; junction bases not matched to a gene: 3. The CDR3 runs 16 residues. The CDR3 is CASSRRLAANTGELFF. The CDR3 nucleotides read TGTGCCAGCAGCCGGCGACTAGCGGCGAACACCGGGGAGCTGTTTTTT.

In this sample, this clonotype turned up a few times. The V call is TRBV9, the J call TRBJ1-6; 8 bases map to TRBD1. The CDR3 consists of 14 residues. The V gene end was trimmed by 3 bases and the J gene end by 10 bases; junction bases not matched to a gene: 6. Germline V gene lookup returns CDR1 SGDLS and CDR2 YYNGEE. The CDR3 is CASSGGQGSSPLHF. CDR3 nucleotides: TGTGCCAGCAGCGGAGGACAGGGAAGCTCACCCCTCCACTTT. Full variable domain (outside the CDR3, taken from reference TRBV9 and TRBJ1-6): DSGVTQTPKHLITATGQRVTLRCSPRSGDLSVYWYQQSLDQGLQFLIQYYNGEERAKGNILERFSAQQFPDLHSELNLSSLELGDSALYFCASSGGQGSSPLHFGNGTRLTVT.

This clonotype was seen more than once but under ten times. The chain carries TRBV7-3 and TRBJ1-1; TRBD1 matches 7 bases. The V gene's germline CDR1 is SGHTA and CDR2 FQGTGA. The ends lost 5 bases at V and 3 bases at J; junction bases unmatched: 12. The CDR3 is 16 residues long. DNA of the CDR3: TGTGCCAGCAGCCCTATCGACAGGGATGGGTACACTGAAGCTTTCTTT. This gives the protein CASSPIDRDGYTEAFF.

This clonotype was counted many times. The DNA for the CDR3 is TGTGCCAGCAGTCGGAGTGGGACTGAAGCTTTCTTT. Its protein product is CASSRSGTEAFF. The V and J genes are TRBV12-3 or TRBV12-4 and TRBJ1-1; D gene unclear. This CDR3 spans 12 amino acids. Trimming pared 5 bases from V and 5 bases from J, leaving 9 bases between.

The CDR3 DNA reads TGTGCCAGCACTCGGGCTCCGTTCGATGAGCAGTTCTTC. Amino acids: CASTRAPFDEQFF. This rearrangement joins TRBV6-6 to TRBJ2-1; the D is unclear. Per germline, CDR1 MNHNY and CDR2 SVGAGI (reference sequence). V lost 7 bases to trimming and J lost 8 bases, with 15 bases between them. The CDR3 covers 13 residues.

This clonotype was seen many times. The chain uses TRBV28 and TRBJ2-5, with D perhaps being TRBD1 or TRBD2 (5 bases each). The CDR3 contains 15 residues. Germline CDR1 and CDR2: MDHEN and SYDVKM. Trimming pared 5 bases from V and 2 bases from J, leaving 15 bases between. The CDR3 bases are TGTGCCAGCAGTGGGCGAGGGGCAGCTCAAGAGACCCAGTACTTC. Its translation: CASSGRGAAQETQYF.

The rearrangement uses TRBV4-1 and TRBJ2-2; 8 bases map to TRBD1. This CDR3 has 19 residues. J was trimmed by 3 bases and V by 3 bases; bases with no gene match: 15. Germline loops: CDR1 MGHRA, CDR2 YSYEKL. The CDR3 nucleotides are TGCGCCAGCAGCCATCCAATCAAGCCAGGGGGCAGGGACACCGGGGAGCTGTTTTTT. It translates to CASSHPIKPGGRDTGELFF.

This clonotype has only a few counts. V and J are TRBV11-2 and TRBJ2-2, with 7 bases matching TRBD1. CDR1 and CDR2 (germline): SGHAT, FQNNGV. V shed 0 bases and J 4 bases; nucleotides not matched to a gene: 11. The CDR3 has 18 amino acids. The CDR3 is CASSLEWGWGTATGELFF. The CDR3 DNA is TGTGCCAGCAGCTTAGAGTGGGGGTGGGGGACAGCCACCGGGGAGCTGTTTTTT.

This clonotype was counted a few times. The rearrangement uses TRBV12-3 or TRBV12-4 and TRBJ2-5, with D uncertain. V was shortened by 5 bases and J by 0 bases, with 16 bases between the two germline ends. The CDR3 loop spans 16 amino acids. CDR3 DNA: TGTGCCAGCAGTGAAGACCTTAACTCCTACCAAGAGACCCAGTACTTC. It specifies CASSEDLNSYQETQYF.

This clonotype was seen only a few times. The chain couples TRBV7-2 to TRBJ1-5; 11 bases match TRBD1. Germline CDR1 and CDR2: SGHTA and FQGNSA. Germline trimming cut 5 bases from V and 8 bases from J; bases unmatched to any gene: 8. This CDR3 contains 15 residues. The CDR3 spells CASSRTRTGGKPQHF. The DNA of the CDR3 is TGTGCCAGCAGCCGTACGCGGACAGGGGGCAAGCCCCAGCATTTT.

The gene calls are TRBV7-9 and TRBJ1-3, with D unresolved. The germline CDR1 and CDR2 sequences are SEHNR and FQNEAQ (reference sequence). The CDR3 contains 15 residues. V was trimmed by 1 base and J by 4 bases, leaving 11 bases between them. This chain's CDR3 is CASSLGGNRGNTIYF. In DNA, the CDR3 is TGTGCCAGCAGCTTAGGTGGGAACAGAGGAAACACCATATATTTT.

This CDR3 reads CATSGDLTDTQYF. The CDR3 DNA reads TGTGCCACCAGTGGCGACCTCACAGATACGCAGTATTTT. The J gene is TRBJ2-3, the V gene TRBV24-1; no reliable D call. CDR1 is KGHDR and CDR2 is SFDVKD in the germline V gene. The CDR3 is 13 amino acids. The germline V and J ends were trimmed by 5 bases and 2 bases, with 7 bases remaining between them.

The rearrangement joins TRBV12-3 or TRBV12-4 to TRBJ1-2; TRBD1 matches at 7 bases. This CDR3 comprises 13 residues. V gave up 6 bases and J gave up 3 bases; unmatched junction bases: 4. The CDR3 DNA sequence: TGTGCCAGCAGGTCCAGGGGGGACTATGGCTACACCTTC. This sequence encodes CASRSRGDYGYTF.